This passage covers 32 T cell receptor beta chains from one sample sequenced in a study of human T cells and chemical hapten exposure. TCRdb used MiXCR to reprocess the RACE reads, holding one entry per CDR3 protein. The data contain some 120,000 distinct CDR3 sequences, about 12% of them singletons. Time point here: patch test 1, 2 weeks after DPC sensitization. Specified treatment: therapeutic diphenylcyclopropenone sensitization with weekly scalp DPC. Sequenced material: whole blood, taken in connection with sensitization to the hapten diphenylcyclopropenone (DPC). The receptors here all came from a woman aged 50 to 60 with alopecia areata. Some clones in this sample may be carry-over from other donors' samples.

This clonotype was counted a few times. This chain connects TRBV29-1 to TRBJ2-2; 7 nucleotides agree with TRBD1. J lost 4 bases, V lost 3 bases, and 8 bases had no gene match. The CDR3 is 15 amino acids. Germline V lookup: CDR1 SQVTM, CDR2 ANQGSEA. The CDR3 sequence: CSVEGRDSPTGELFF. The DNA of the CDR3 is TGCAGCGTTGAGGGTCGGGACAGCCCCACCGGGGAGCTGTTTTTT.

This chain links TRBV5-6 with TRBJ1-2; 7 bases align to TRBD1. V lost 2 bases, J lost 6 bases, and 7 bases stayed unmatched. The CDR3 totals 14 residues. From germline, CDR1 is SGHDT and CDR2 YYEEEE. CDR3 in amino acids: CASSFVGTANGYTF. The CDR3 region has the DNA TGTGCCAGCAGCTTTGTCGGGACAGCTAATGGCTACACCTTC.

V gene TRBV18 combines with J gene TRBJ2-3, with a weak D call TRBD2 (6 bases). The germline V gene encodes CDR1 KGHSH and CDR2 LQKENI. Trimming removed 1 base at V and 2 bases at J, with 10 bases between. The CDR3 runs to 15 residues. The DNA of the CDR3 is TGTGCCAGCTCACCACGGCGGGAATCCACAGATACGCAGTATTTT. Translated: CASSPRRESTDTQYF.

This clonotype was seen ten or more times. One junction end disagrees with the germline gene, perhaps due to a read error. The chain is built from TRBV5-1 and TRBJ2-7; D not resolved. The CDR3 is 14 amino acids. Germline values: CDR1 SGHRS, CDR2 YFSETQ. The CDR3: CTSSLDGRSYEQYF. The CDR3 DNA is TGCACCAGCAGCTTGGACGGACGCTCCTACGAGCAGTACTTC.

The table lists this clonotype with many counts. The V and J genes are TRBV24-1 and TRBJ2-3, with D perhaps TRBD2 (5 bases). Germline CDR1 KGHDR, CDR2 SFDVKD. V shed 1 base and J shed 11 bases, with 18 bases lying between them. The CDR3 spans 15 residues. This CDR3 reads CATSDLGEGIGGQYF. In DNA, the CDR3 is TGTGCCACCAGTGATTTAGGAGAGGGTATTGGTGGGCAGTATTTT.

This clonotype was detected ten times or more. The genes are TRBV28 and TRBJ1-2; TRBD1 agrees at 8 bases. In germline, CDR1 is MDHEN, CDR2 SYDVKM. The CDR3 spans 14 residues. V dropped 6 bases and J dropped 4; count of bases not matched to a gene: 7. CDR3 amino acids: CASRRGTGSYGYTF. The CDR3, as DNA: TGTGCCAGCAGACGCGGGACAGGCAGCTATGGCTACACCTTC.

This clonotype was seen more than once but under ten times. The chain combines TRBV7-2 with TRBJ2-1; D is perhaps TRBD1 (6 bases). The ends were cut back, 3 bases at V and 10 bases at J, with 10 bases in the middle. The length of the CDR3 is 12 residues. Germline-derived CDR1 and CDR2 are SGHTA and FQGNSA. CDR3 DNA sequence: TGTGCCAGCAGCTTCCCGGGACAAGAGCAGTTCTTC. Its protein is CASSFPGQEQFF.

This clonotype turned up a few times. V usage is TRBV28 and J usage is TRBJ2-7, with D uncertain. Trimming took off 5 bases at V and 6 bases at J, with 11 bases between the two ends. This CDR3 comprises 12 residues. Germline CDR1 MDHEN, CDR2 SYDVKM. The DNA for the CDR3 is TGTGCCAGCAGTCGCCTTGGGTCCGAGCAGTACTTC. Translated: CASSRLGSEQYF.

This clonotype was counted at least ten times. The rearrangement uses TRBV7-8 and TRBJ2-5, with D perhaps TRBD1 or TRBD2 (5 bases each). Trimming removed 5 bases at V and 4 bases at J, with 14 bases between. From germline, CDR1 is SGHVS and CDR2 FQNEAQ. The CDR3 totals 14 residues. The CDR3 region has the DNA TGTGCCAGCAGCACCGAGGGGTTCGCAGAGACCCAGTACTTC. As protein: CASSTEGFAETQYF. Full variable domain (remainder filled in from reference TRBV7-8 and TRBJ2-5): GAGVSQSPRYKVAKRGQDVALRCDPISGHVSLFWYQQALGQGPEFLTYFQNEAQLDKSGLPSDRFFAERPEGSVSTLKIQRTQQEDSAVYLCASSTEGFAETQYFGPGTRLLVL.

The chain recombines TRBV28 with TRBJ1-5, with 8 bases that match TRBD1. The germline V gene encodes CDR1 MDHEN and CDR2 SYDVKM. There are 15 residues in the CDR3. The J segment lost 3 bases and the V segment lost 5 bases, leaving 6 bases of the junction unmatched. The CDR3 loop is CASSTGGSNNQPQHF. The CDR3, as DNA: TGTGCCAGCAGTACAGGGGGGAGTAACAATCAGCCCCAGCATTTT.

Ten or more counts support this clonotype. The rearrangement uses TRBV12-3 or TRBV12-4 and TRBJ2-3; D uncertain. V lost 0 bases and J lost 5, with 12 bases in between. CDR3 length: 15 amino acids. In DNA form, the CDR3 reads TGTGCCAGCAGTTTAGCTCCCGATGGGTTAGATACGCAGTATTTT. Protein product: CASSLAPDGLDTQYF.

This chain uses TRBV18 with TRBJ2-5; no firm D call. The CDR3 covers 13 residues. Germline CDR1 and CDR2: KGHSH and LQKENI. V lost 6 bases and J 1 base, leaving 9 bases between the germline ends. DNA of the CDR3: TGTGCCAGCTCGCGAAGTTTCCAAGAGACCCAGTACTTC. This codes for CASSRSFQETQYF. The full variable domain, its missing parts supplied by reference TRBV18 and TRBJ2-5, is NAGVMQNPRHLVRRRGQEARLRCSPMKGHSHVYWYRQLPEEGLKFMVYLQKENIIDESGMPKERFSAEFPKEGPSILRIQQVVRGDSAAYFCASSRSFQETQYFGPGTRLLVL.

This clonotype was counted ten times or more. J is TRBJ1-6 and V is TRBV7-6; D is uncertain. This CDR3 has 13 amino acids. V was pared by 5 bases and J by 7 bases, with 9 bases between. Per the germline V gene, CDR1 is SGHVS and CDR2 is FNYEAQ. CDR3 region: CASSQSFNSPLHF. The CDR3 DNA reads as TGTGCCAGCAGCCAGTCCTTCAATTCACCCCTCCACTTT.

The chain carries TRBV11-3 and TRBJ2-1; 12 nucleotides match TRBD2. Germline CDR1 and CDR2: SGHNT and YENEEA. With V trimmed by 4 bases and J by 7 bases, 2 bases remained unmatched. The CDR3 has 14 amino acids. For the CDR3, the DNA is TGTGCCAGCAGCTCCACTAGCGGGGGGAATGAGCAGTTCTTC. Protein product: CASSSTSGGNEQFF. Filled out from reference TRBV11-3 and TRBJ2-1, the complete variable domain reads EAGVVQSPRYKIIEKKQPVAFWCNPISGHNTLYWYLQNLGQGPELLIRYENEEAVDDSQLPKDRFSAERLKGVDSTLKIQPAELGDSAVYLCASSSTSGGNEQFFGPGTRLTVL.

DNA of the CDR3: TGTGCCAGCAGCAGCTACCCTCTAGCGGGGGGGGAAGATACGCAGTATTTT. This gives the protein CASSSYPLAGGEDTQYF. The rearrangement joins TRBV7-9 to TRBJ2-3; the match to TRBD2 covers 12 bases. The CDR3 extends over 17 amino acids. CDR1 and CDR2 (germline): SEHNR, FQNEAQ (reference sequence). The V and J ends lost 5 bases and 5 bases, in that order; junction bases with no gene match: 11.

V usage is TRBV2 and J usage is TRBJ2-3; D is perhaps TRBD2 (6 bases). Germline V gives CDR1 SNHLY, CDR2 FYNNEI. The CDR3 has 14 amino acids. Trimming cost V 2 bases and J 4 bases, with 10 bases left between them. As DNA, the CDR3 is TGTGCCAGCAGTGAACTCCCGGGGGCAGATACGCAGTATTTT. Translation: CASSELPGADTQYF.

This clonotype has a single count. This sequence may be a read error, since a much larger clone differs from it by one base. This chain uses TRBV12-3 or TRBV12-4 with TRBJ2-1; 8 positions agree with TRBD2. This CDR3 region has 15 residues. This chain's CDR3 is CASSLLAGSYNEPFF. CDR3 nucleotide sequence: TGTGCCAGCAGTTTACTAGCGGGTTCCTACAATGAGCCGTTCTTC.

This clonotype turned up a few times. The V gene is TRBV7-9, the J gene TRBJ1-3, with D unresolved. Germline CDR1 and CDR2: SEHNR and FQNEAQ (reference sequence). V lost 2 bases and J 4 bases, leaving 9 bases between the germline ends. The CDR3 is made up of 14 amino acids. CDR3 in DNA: TGTGCCAGCAGCTTACTACAAGAGGGAAACACCATATATTTT. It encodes CASSLLQEGNTIYF.

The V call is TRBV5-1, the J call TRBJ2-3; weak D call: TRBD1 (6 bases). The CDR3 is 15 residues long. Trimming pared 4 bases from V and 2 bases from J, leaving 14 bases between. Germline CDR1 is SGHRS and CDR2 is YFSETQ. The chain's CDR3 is CASSVNRASTDTQYF. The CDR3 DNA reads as TGCGCCAGCAGCGTGAACAGGGCCTCCACAGATACGCAGTATTTT.

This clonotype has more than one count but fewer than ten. For the CDR3, the DNA is TGTGCCAGCAGCCTCAGAAGGGACCAGTACTTC. Its protein is CASSLRRDQYF. This rearrangement joins TRBV6-2 or TRBV6-3 to TRBJ2-5; D gene unclear. Germline CDR1 reads MNHEY; CDR2 reads SVGEGT. The CDR3 sequence is 11 residues long. Trimming removed 6 bases from V and 10 bases from J, with 12 bases in between.

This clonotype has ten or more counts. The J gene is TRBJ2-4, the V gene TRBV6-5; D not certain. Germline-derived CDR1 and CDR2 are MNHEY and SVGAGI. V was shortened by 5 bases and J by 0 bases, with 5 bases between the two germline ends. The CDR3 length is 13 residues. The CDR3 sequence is CASSDVAKNIQYF. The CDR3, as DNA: TGTGCCAGCAGTGACGTAGCCAAAAACATTCAGTACTTC.

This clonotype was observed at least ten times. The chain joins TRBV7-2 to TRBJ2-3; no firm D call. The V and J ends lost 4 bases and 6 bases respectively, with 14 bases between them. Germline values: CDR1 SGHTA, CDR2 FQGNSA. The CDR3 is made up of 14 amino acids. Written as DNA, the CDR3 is TGTGCCAGCAGCTCAACCTGGAAGTTGGATACGCAGTATTTT. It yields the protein CASSSTWKLDTQYF.

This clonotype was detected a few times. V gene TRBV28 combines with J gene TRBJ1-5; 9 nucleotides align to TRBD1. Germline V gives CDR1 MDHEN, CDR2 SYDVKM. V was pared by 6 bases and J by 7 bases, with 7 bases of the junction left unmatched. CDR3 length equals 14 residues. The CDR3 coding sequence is TGTGCCAGCAGGCCGGGACAGGGAGGACAGCCCCAGCATTTT. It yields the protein CASRPGQGGQPQHF. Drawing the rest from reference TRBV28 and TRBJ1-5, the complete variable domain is DVKVTQSSRYLVKRTGEKVFLECVQDMDHENMFWYRQDPGLGLRLIYFSYDVKMKEKGDIPEGYSVSREKKERFSLILESASTNQTSMYLCASRPGQGGQPQHFGDGTRLSIL.

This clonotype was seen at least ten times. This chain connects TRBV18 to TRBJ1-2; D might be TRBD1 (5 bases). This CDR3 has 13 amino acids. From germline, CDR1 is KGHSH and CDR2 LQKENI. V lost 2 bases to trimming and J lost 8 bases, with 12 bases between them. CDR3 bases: TGTGCCAGCTCACCAGATTCAGGGAAAGGCTACACCTTC. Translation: CASSPDSGKGYTF.

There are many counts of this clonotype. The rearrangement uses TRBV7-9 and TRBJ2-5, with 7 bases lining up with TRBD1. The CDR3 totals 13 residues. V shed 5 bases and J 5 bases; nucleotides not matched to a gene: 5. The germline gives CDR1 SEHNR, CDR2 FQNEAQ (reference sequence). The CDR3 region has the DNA TGTGCCAGCAGCGGGGGACAGCCGGAGACCCAGTACTTC. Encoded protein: CASSGGQPETQYF.

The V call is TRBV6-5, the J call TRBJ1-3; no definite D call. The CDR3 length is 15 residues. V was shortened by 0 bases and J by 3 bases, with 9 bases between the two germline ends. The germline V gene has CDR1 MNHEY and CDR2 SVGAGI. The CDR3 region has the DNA TGTGCCAGCAGTTACTCGAAAGGGTTTGGAAACACCATATATTTT. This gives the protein CASSYSKGFGNTIYF.

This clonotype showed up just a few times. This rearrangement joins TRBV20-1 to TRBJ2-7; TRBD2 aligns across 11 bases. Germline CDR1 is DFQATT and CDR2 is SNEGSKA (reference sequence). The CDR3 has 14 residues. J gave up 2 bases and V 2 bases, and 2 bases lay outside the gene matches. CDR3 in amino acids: CSARLSGGAYEQYF. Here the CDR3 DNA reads TGCAGTGCTAGACTTAGCGGGGGGGCCTACGAGCAGTACTTC.

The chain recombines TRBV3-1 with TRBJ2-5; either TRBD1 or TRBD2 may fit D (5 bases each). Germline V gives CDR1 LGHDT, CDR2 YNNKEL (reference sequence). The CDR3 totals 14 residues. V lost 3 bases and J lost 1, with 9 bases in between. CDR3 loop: CASSQGLAQETQYF. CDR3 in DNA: TGTGCCAGCAGCCAGGGGCTAGCCCAAGAGACCCAGTACTTC.

CDR3 residues: CSVGQGSNQPQHF. The CDR3 nucleotides are TGCAGCGTTGGACAGGGTAGCAATCAGCCCCAGCATTTT. The rearrangement links TRBV29-1 to TRBJ1-5; 7 nucleotides line up with TRBD1. CDR1 SQVTM and CDR2 ANQGSEA come from the germline V gene. Germline trimming cut 4 bases from V and 0 bases from J; bases unmatched to any gene: 0. The length of the CDR3 is 13 residues.

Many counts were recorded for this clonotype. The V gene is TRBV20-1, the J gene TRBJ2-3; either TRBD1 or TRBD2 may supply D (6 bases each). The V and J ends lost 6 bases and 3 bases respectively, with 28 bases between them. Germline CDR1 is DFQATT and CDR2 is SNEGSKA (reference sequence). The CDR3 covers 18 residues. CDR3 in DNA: TGCAGTGCCTCCACCCTACCTTCAAGGGGGGTAACGACAGATACGCAGTATTTT. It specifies CSASTLPSRGVTTDTQYF.

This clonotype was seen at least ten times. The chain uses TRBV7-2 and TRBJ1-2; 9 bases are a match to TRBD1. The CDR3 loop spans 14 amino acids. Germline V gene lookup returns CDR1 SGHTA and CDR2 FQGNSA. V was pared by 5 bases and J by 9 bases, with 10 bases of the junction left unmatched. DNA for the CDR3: TGTGCCAGCAGCCCTATGGACAGGGGAGGAAGCTACACCTTC. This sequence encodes CASSPMDRGGSYTF.

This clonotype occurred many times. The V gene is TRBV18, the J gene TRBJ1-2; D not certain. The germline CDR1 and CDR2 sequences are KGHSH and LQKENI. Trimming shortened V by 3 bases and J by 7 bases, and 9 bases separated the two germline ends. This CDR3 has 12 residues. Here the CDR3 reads CASSPDGLGYTF. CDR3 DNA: TGTGCCAGCTCACCGGACGGGCTTGGCTACACCTTC.